This T cell receptor (beta chain) was found in a study of control samples from healthy donors and cancer patients. Sequenced by immunoSEQ multiplex PCR; TCRdb stores in-frame clones only, minus some. The sample lists over 85,000 clones, about 92% occurring once. The sequence came from a young woman in good health. The source material was blood.

The CDR3 is CSVEHRGSYEQYF. The DNA for the CDR3 is TGCAGCGTTGAACACAGGGGTTCCTACGAGCAGTACTTC. The genes are TRBV29-1 and TRBJ2-7, with TRBD1 matching over 7 bases. The CDR3 length is 13 residues. Germline V lookup: CDR1 SQVTM, CDR2 ANQGSEA. Trimming took 2 bases from V and 1 from J; bases not matched to a gene: 2.